Described below is a single T cell receptor beta chain sequence and its context. No antigen is known for it. To determine HCMV serostatus, a commercial ELISA kit was used to detect HCMV-specific IgG in serum. Peripheral blood mononuclear cells were isolated from blood by Ficoll density gradient centrifugation. TCRdb records Illumina HiSeq 2000 as the sequencer. TCR beta cDNA libraries were made by 5'RACE template switching that added a universal primer site and unique molecular identifiers. cDNA synthesis was primed from the TCR beta constant segment and was followed by two successive PCR amplification steps. Per the source publication's procedure: MIGEC handled demultiplexing of the reads and grouping by UMI, while MiTCR was used to assemble and quantify clonotypes. To exclude erroneous sequences, only TCR cDNA sequences supported by at least two reads were retained. The tcR package was used for downstream repertoire analysis, and clonotypes were matched between fractions using CDR3 nucleotide sequence together with V segment. Antigen specificity was annotated against VDJdb with VDJmatch, allowing one amino acid substitution in CDR3. After TCRdb reprocessed the reads, each CDR3 protein sequence was kept as one row, without DNA. These V and J calls are TCRdb output, not the study's own analysis. This sample's records show about 180,000 distinct CDR3 sequences. Jointly, the top ten make up about 19% of the sample.

The record originates from a study of T cells expressing NK-cell markers (dated by TCRdb to the early 2020s). In terms of the full investigation: Three sorted T-cell subsets (CD3+CD56+NKG2C+, CD3+CD56+NKG2C- and CD3+CD56-NKG2C+) from under 10 donors had their TCR beta-chain repertoires profiled. The study sequenced eight donors, all healthy volunteers chosen at random: three men and five women. Among the eight sequenced donors, only one was HCMV-seronegative, while the other seven were HCMV-seropositive. The libraries were sequenced on Illumina HiSeq 2000/2500, MiSeq or NextSeq, producing 2 x 150 bp reads. Paper-wide results and their limitations: In six donors, the dominant CD3+CD56+NKG2C+ clonotypes were found to rank among the top 10 CD8+ clonotypes and to make up 1.0-7.0% of CD8+ T cells. Whether the expanded NKG2C-expressing T cell clones were specific for HCMV antigens remained unclear. Those dominant clonotypes were again the most abundant among CD3+CD56-NKG2C+ cells in a few donors, at about 25-60.1%.

Including the terminal cysteine and phenylalanine, the CDR3 comprises 17 residues. No DNA is given. Taken from the germline V gene, the CDR1 and CDR2 loops are MDHEN and SYDVKM. This sequence was found in a man aged 18 to 69 in good health. Sequences were obtained from blood T cells: a sorted CD56 or NKG2C T cell subset, CD4+ or CD8+ T cells, or bulk PBMC T cells (not recorded which). The V gene is TRBV28 and the J gene is TRBJ2-7; checking the TCRdb D call of TRBD2 is not possible without DNA. Here the CDR3 is given as CASSEASGGDSSYEQYF.